This T cell receptor (beta chain) was sequenced for a study of cytomegalovirus exposure and HLA in healthy donors. Study in general: Early on, a data release was issued that held 80 million or so unique TCRs from HLA-typed donors.

The CDR3 has 15 residues. After removal of 7 bases from V and 8 bases from J, the junction contained 11 bases not matched to a gene. Per germline, CDR1 LNHDA and CDR2 SQIVND (reference sequence). The PCR used 60 Vbeta and 13 Jbeta primers. Some clones are missing from TCRdb's copy, which holds only in-frame ones; the method was immunoSEQ multiplex PCR. The data contain roughly 120,000 clones, over 70% of them seen just once; the ten biggest clones take up nearly 3%. The V gene is TRBV19, the J gene TRBJ2-1; 10 bases map to TRBD2. The sample consisted of PBMCs. This sequence originates from a woman between 40 and 55 years old in good health and CMV-seropositive. CDR3 in amino acids: CASTSGASGGDEQFF. The CDR3 DNA is TGTGCCAGTACCTCTGGGGCTAGCGGGGGTGATGAGCAGTTCTTC.